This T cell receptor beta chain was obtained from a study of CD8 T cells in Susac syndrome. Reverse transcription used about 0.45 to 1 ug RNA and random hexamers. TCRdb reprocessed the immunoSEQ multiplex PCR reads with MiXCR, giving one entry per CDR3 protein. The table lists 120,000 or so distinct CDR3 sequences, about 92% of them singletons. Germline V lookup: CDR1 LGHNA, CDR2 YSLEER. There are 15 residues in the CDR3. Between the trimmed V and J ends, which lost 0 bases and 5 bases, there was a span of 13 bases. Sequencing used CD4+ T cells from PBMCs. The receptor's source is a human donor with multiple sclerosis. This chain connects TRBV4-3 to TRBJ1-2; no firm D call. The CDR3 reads CASSQEHPYSYGYTF. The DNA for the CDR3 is TGCGCCAGCAGCCAAGAGCACCCTTACTCGTATGGCTACACCTTC.